What follows are 19 T cell receptor beta chains derived from one specimen sequenced in a study of OX40 agonist ivuxolimab in advanced cancers. Assay: immunoSEQ multiplex PCR; the TCRdb copy retains only in-frame clones and omits some. Among 94,000 or so clones listed, roughly 84% were seen once. Sequencing was performed on CD4+ or CD8+ T cells sorted from blood, taken in a trial of the OX40 agonist ivuxolimab. The receptors were gathered from an adult with an advanced solid tumor such as melanoma, head and neck, liver or kidney cancer.

The sample holds one count of this clone. V and J are TRBV7-9 and TRBJ1-4; the D is unclear. The V end was cut by 6 bases, the J end by 3 bases, with 8 bases between. Per germline, CDR1 SEHNR and CDR2 FQNEAQ (reference sequence). This CDR3 is built from 13 residues. The CDR3 bases are TGTGCCAGCAGAATGGTGGCTAATGAAAAACTGTTTTTT. Translating it yields CASRMVANEKLFF. Full variable domain (remainder filled in from reference TRBV7-9 and TRBJ1-4): DTGVSQNPRHKITKRGQNVTFRCDPISEHNRLYWYRQTLGQGPEFLTYFQNEAQLEKSRLLSDRFSAERPKGSFSTLEIQRTEQGDSAMYLCASRMVANEKLFFGSGTQLSVL.

In this sample, this clone turned up a few times. This chain links TRBV10-2 with TRBJ2-7, with D perhaps assigned TRBD1 or TRBD2 (5 bases each). Trimming cost V 5 bases and J 6 bases, with 11 bases left between them. Germline V lookup: CDR1 WSHSY, CDR2 SAAADI. The CDR3 is 12 amino acids. CDR3 amino acids: CASSSWGSEQYV. The CDR3 region has the DNA TGCGCCAGCAGTAGTTGGGGGTCCGAGCAGTACGTC.

The gene calls are TRBV7-8 and TRBJ1-4, with TRBD1 identical over 8 bases. The CDR3 spans 15 residues. J gave up 3 bases and V 5 bases, and 5 bases lay outside the gene matches. Germline V gives CDR1 SGHVS, CDR2 FQNEAQ. The CDR3 DNA reads TGTGCCAGCAGCCCGGGGACAGGCCCTAATGAAAAACTGTTTTTT. Translation: CASSPGTGPNEKLFF.

This clone was observed a few times. The same CDR3 also results from other DNA sequences found in this sample. The chain recombines TRBV7-2 with TRBJ1-1, with TRBD1 matching over 8 bases. Per the germline V gene, CDR1 is SGHTA and CDR2 is FQGNSA. Trimming cost V 3 bases and J 1 base; bases outside gene matches: 7. The CDR3 has 16 residues. Written as DNA, the CDR3 is TGTGCCAGCAGCTTGAGGACAGGGAGGGGGAACACTGAAGCTTTCTTT. Its translation: CASSLRTGRGNTEAFF.

The chain uses TRBV4-1 and TRBJ1-1; D is ambiguous. Germline V gene data show CDR1 as MGHRA and CDR2 as YSYEKL. The CDR3 consists of 15 residues. With 2 bases removed from V and 0 bases from J, the gap between germline ends came to 10 bases. CDR3: CASSQIGSLNTEAFF. DNA for the CDR3: TGCGCCAGCAGCCAAATTGGCAGCCTGAACACTGAAGCTTTCTTT.

This chain links TRBV10-3 with TRBJ1-4; the D gene is possibly TRBD1 (6 bases). From germline, CDR1 is ENHRY and CDR2 SYGVKD. Trimming removed 3 bases from V and 5 bases from J, with 10 bases in between. This CDR3 spans 14 amino acids. CDR3 nucleotides: TGTGCCATCAGTGACGAGGGGGTGAATGAAAAACTGTTTTTT. As protein: CAISDEGVNEKLFF.

V is TRBV6-5 and J is TRBJ2-5, with 11 positions matching TRBD2. This CDR3 has 15 residues. V shed 4 bases, J shed 4 bases, and the junction held 5 bases outside the gene matches. CDR1 and CDR2 from the germline V gene are MNHEY and SVGAGI. For the CDR3, the DNA is TGTGCCAGCAGTTTTAGCGGGGGGGCAGGAGAGACCCAGTACTTC. As protein: CASSFSGGAGETQYF.

V gene TRBV6-1 combines with J gene TRBJ2-3; D is uncertain. CDR1 MNHNS and CDR2 SASEGT come from the germline V gene. The CDR3 runs 11 residues. Trimming removed 8 bases at V and 6 bases at J, with 9 bases between. The CDR3 here is CASLYQDTQYF. CDR3 DNA sequence: TGTGCCAGCCTTTACCAGGATACGCAGTATTTT.

The chain couples TRBV5-1 to TRBJ2-1; 8 nucleotides agree with TRBD2. The germline V gene has CDR1 SGHRS and CDR2 YFSETQ. The CDR3 is 14 residues long. V lost 4 bases and J lost 5; bases outside the gene matches: 5. For the CDR3, the DNA is TGCGCCAGCAGCGCCGGGACTAGTGACAATGAGCAGTTCTTC. As protein: CASSAGTSDNEQFF.

The chain carries TRBV6-1 and TRBJ2-7, with TRBD1 matching 8 bases. CDR1 and CDR2 from the germline V gene are MNHNS and SASEGT. This CDR3 spans 14 amino acids. Trimming at V came to 3 bases and at J to 3 bases, leaving 4 bases not matched to a gene. CDR3 region: CASSEGQAIYEQYV. CDR3 sequence (DNA): TGTGCCAGCAGTGAGGGACAGGCGATCTACGAGCAGTACGTC.

The rearrangement uses TRBV27 and TRBJ1-2; TRBD1 might be the D (5 bases). Trimming shortened V by 1 base and J by 6 bases, and 12 bases separated the two germline ends. This CDR3 contains 14 residues. The germline CDR1 and CDR2 sequences are MNHEY and SMNVEV (reference sequence). The CDR3 here is CASSLFQWGDGYTF. The CDR3 region has the DNA TGTGCCAGCAGTTTATTTCAGTGGGGGGATGGCTACACCTTC.

V usage is TRBV7-8 and J usage is TRBJ1-4; the D is unclear. The CDR3 is 14 residues long. Germline V gene sequence: CDR1 SGHVS, CDR2 FQNEAQ. Trimming stripped 2 bases from V and 8 bases from J, with 12 bases between. CDR3 sequence: CASSLSGPREKLFF. DNA for the CDR3: TGTGCCAGCAGCTTATCGGGTCCCCGGGAAAAACTGTTTTTT.

The chain recombines TRBV13 with TRBJ2-7, with 13 bases lining up with TRBD2. Germline trimming cut 1 base from V and 5 bases from J; bases unmatched to any gene: 11. Germline loops: CDR1 PRHDT, CDR2 FYEKMQ (reference sequence). CDR3 length: 18 residues. CDR3 DNA: TGTGCCAGCAGCTTAGTAACTAGCGGGGGGGCGAATCGGCACGAGCAGTACGTC. Translation gives CASSLVTSGGANRHEQYV.

This sequence joins TRBV10-1 and TRBJ1-6, with 8 nucleotides matching TRBD1. Germline V CDR1 and CDR2: WNHNN, SYGVQD (reference sequence). The CDR3 is 15 amino acids. J gave up 1 base and V 8 bases, and 4 bases lay outside the gene matches. The CDR3: CASGTGGSYNSPLHF. Written as DNA, the CDR3 is TGCGCCAGCGGCACAGGGGGGTCCTATAATTCACCCCTCCACTTT.

V gene TRBV21-1 combines with J gene TRBJ1-5; the DNA was not compared with TRBD1, the D call given in the table. TRBV21-1 is a recognized pseudogene. This CDR3 region has 17 residues. The CDR3, as DNA: TGTGCCAGCAGCAAGCGACAAATGTCGGTACCCAATCAGCCCCAGCATTTT. Its translation is CASSKRQMSVPNQPQHF.

This clone has a handful of counts. J is TRBJ2-2 and V is TRBV2; D might be TRBD1 (5 bases). The CDR3 runs 13 residues. Germline-derived CDR1 and CDR2 are SNHLY and FYNNEI. V was pared by 9 bases and J by 3 bases, with 11 bases between. The CDR3 loop reads CARGARDTGELFF. DNA of the CDR3: TGTGCCAGAGGGGCTAGAGACACCGGGGAGCTGTTTTTT. Based on the CDR3 plus reference TRBV2 and TRBJ2-2, the full variable domain is EPEVTQTPSHQVTQMGQEVILRCVPISNHLYFYWYRQILGQKVEFLVSFYNNEISEKSEIFDDQFSVERPDGSNFTLKIRSTKLEDSAMYFCARGARDTGELFFGEGSRLTVL.

The V call is TRBV18, the J call TRBJ2-7, with TRBD1 matching over 8 bases. The CDR3 is made up of 16 amino acids. Looked up from germline, CDR1 is KGHSH and CDR2 is LQKENI. V shed 4 bases and J 3 bases; nucleotides not matched to a gene: 11. Written as DNA, the CDR3 is TGTGCCAGCTCACTAAGAGAGGGACAGGCCAACTACGAGCAGTACGTC. The encoded protein is CASSLREGQANYEQYV.

V is TRBV4-3 and J is TRBJ1-6; D might be TRBD1 (6 bases). V lost 6 bases and J lost 8, with 32 bases in between. Germline values: CDR1 LGHNA, CDR2 YSLEER. CDR3 length: 20 amino acids. The CDR3: CASSKGRAGESAYSYSPLHF. The CDR3 DNA follows: TGCGCCAGCAGTAAAGGGAGGGCAGGGGAATCAGCTTACTCATATTCACCCCTCCACTTT.

This chain connects TRBV7-2 to TRBJ1-1; D unclear. Germline CDR1 SGHTA, CDR2 FQGNSA. The CDR3 loop spans 13 amino acids. V was trimmed by 7 bases and J by 3 bases, leaving 12 bases between them. CDR3 DNA sequence: TGTGCCAGCAAATTCGTGTCGGACACTGAAGCTTTCTTT. Protein sequence: CASKFVSDTEAFF.